Listed below are T cell receptor beta chains from one sample, sequenced in a study of blood T cell repertoires in COVID-19. The assay was immunoSEQ multiplex PCR, and TCRdb's table has in-frame clones only and misses some. The sample carries more than 90,000 clones, roughly nine tenths recorded once. Sequenced material: peripheral blood. The receptors here all came from an older woman with COVID-19, enrolled during active disease. Each CDR3 is given with its conserved first and last residue. D genes are given only for firm matches. For some rows the clone size is stated as once, few or many, or as a class when expanded; others skip it.

size,V,D,J,CDR3,DNA
NA,TRBV6-1,TRBD1,TRBJ1-2,CASARDSRKVGGYTF,TGTGCCAGCGCTAGGGACAGTAGAAAGGTTGGAGGCTACACCTTC
NA,TRBV3-1/TRBV3-2,TRBD1,TRBJ1-1,CASSQTRGEAFF,TGTGCCAGCAGCCAGACCAGGGGGGAAGCTTTCTTT
NA,TRBV6-5,TRBD1,TRBJ1-2,CASTSGQGAYGYTF,TGTGCCAGCACCTCGGGACAGGGGGCGTATGGCTACACCTTC
once,TRBV4-2,TRBD2,TRBJ2-7,CASSQELAVIYEQYF,TGTGCCAGCAGCCAAGAGCTAGCGGTGATATACGAGCAGTACTTC
NA,TRBV6-5,NA,TRBJ1-5,CASSTQGGQPQHF,TGTGCCAGCAGCACACAAGGGGGTCAGCCCCAGCATTTT
few,TRBV11-2,NA,TRBJ2-3,CASSPGTQRGTDTQYF,TGTGCCAGCAGCCCCGGGACACAACGGGGCACAGATACGCAGTATTTT
NA,TRBV6-5,TRBD2,TRBJ2-7,CASSSPGLAGYEQYF,TGTGCCAGCAGTTCCCCGGGACTAGCGGGGTACGAGCAGTACTTC
NA,TRBV6-5,NA,TRBJ2-5,CASSLSGHYQETQYF,TGTGCCAGCAGCCTATCCGGACATTACCAAGAGACCCAGTACTTC
NA,TRBV3-1/TRBV3-2,NA,TRBJ2-1,CASSHRGNEQFF,TGTGCCAGCAGCCACAGGGGTAATGAGCAGTTCTTC
NA,TRBV14,TRBD1,TRBJ1-2,CASSQDRLTGGGYTF,TGTGCCAGCAGCCAAGATCGGCTGACAGGGGGTGGCTACACCTTC
NA,TRBV18,NA,TRBJ1-2,CASSRDGQAGYTF,TGTGCCAGCTCAAGAGACGGCCAGGCTGGCTACACCTTC
NA,TRBV11-1,NA,TRBJ1-2,CASSLDSRLWGYTF,TGTGCCAGCAGCTTGGACAGCCGACTATGGGGCTACACCTTC
once,TRBV4-2,TRBD1,TRBJ1-1,CASSQADRAGEAFF,TGTGCCAGCAGCCAAGCTGACAGGGCAGGGGAAGCTTTCTTT
NA,TRBV4-3,TRBD1,TRBJ2-3,CASSQGGQGSTDTQYF,TGCGCCAGCAGCCAAGGGGGACAGGGGTCCACAGATACGCAGTATTTT
NA,TRBV12-3/TRBV12-4,NA,TRBJ1-1,CASSLGTGAFF,TGTGCCAGCAGTTTGGGGACTGGGGCTTTCTTT
NA,TRBV5-1,NA,TRBJ1-2,CASSLDGGTYGYTF,TGCGCCAGCAGCTTGGACGGGGGTACCTATGGCTACACCTTC
NA,TRBV11-1,TRBD1,TRBJ2-5,CASSSDRGLSETQYF,TGTGCCAGCAGCTCTGACAGGGGGCTGTCAGAGACCCAGTACTTC
NA,TRBV30,NA,TRBJ1-1,CAWGYGGTEAFF,TGTGCCTGGGGCTACGGGGGCACTGAAGCTTTCTTT
NA,TRBV19,TRBD1,TRBJ1-5,CASKGTGGSDQPQHF,TGTGCCAGTAAGGGGACAGGGGGTTCAGATCAGCCCCAGCATTTT
NA,TRBV2,TRBD1,TRBJ2-1,CASSPGTGYSNEQFF,TGTGCCAGCAGCCCCGGGACAGGGTATTCCAATGAGCAGTTCTTC
NA,TRBV7-9,TRBD1,TRBJ1-5,CASSLDRGLNQPQHF,TGTGCCAGCAGCTTAGACAGGGGGCTTAATCAGCCCCAGCATTTT
NA,TRBV27,NA,TRBJ1-5,CASSLREGRQPQHF,TGTGCCAGCAGTTTGCGGGAGGGGCGTCAGCCCCAGCATTTT
NA,TRBV5-1,NA,TRBJ1-1,CASSSGTLNTEAFF,TGCGCCAGCAGCTCGGGGACTCTGAACACTGAAGCTTTCTTT
NA,TRBV7-2,TRBD1,TRBJ1-5,CASSLVRGHSNQPQHF,TGTGCCAGCAGCTTAGTCAGGGGGCATAGCAATCAGCCCCAGCATTTT
NA,TRBV6-2/TRBV6-3,NA,TRBJ1-5,CASSPRQVPYSNQPQHF,TGTGCCAGCAGCCCCCGACAGGTTCCATATAGCAATCAGCCCCAGCATTTT
NA,TRBV11-2,TRBD2,TRBJ2-7,CASSPQPGLYEQYF,TGTGCCAGCAGCCCCCAACCGGGACTATACGAGCAGTACTTC
NA,TRBV2,NA,TRBJ1-4,CASTSGVGRGKLFF,TGTGCCAGCACCTCCGGGGTAGGTCGAGGAAAACTGTTTTTT
NA,TRBV3-1/TRBV3-2,NA,TRBJ1-1,CASSQGAGSWEAFF,TGTGCCAGCAGCCAAGGGGCGGGTTCTTGGGAAGCTTTCTTT
NA,TRBV19,NA,TRBJ2-6,CASSTFSGANVLTF,TGTGCCAGTAGTACTTTCTCTGGGGCCAACGTCCTGACTTTC
once,TRBV12-3/TRBV12-4,NA,TRBJ2-5,CASSPQETQYF,TGTGCCAGCAGTCCTCAGGAGACCCAGTACTTC
NA,TRBV30,TRBD1,TRBJ1-1,CAWRGQGIGTEAFF,TGTGCCTGGAGGGGACAGGGGATAGGAACTGAAGCTTTCTTT
few,TRBV30,TRBD1,TRBJ1-2,CAWRNRGEYYGYTF,TGTGCCTGGAGGAACAGGGGGGAATACTATGGCTACACCTTC
once,TRBV20-1,NA,TRBJ1-2,CSAGGRGYTF,TGCAGTGCTGGTGGCAGGGGCTACACCTTC
NA,TRBV15,NA,TRBJ1-2,CATSTSQRGFYGYTF,TGTGCCACCAGCACGTCCCAGCGGGGGTTCTATGGCTACACCTTC
few,TRBV7-2,NA,TRBJ1-6,CASSTGQPPNSPLHF,TGTGCCAGCAGCACCGGACAGCCTCCTAATTCACCCCTCCACTTT
NA,TRBV19,TRBD2,TRBJ2-1,CASMKLANSYNEQFF,TGTGCCAGCATGAAACTAGCGAACTCCTACAATGAGCAGTTCTTC
NA,TRBV9,NA,TRBJ1-2,CASSVAGYGYTF,TGTGCCAGCAGCGTAGCAGGGTATGGCTACACCTTC
once,TRBV5-8,NA,TRBJ2-7,CASSLRRAGDEQYF,TGTGCCAGCAGCTTGCGTCGGGCAGGGGACGAGCAGTACTTC
once,TRBV5-6,TRBD1,TRBJ1-4,CASSGRDRGIEKLFF,TGTGCCAGCAGCGGCCGGGACAGGGGGATTGAAAAACTGTTTTTT
NA,TRBV10-3,TRBD1,TRBJ1-6,CATRTGETSYNSPLHF,TGTGCCACCCGGACAGGGGAAACCTCCTATAATTCACCCCTCCACTTT
once,TRBV6-1,NA,TRBJ2-5,CASSEFSQVQETQYF,TGTGCCAGCAGTGAATTTTCTCAGGTCCAAGAGACCCAGTACTTC
NA,TRBV23-1,NA,TRBJ1-6,CAREDGGDNSPLHF,TGCGCCAGGGAAGACGGGGGAGATAATTCACCCCTCCACTTT
NA,TRBV5-1,TRBD1,TRBJ1-1,CASSKTLTGGSNTEAFF,TGCGCCAGCAGCAAAACTTTGACAGGGGGCTCCAACACTGAAGCTTTCTTT
NA,TRBV18,TRBD1,TRBJ2-7,CASSPPGQGLPYEQYF,TGTGCCAGCTCACCTCCGGGACAGGGGCTTCCCTACGAGCAGTACTTC
NA,TRBV4-2,TRBD2,TRBJ2-5,CASSRTSGGETQYF,TGTGCCAGCAGCCGGACTAGCGGGGGAGAGACCCAGTACTTC